Described below is a single T cell receptor (beta chain) sequence and its context. As yet, its antigen is unknown. Profiling relied on immunoSEQ multiplex PCR, and the TCRdb table lists in-frame clones only, not all of them. This repertoire shows about 34,000 clones, approximately 89% found once; its top ten account for around 9.8%. This record belongs to a study of OX40 agonist ivuxolimab in advanced cancers. Overall study: Patients were given ivuxolimab, an antibody that agonizes OX40 (CD134). Administration of intravenous ivuxolimab to patients occurred every 2 weeks at 0.01 to 10 mg/kg. General study points: The authors also found low normalized T-cell clonal expansion in some nonresponders. Circulating CD4+ and CD8+ T cells showed clonal expansion by week 6 at 0.1 to 3.0 mg/kg.

Germline V gene sequence: CDR1 SEHNR, CDR2 FQNEAQ (reference sequence). J was trimmed by 6 bases and V by 1 base; bases with no gene match: 3. This CDR3 has 15 residues. The sample here was CD4+ or CD8+ T cells sorted from blood, taken in a trial of the OX40 agonist ivuxolimab. The genes are TRBV7-9 and TRBJ2-1; 10 nucleotides align to TRBD1. The sequence came from an adult with an advanced solid tumor such as melanoma, head and neck, liver or kidney cancer. CDR3 in amino acids: CASSLGQGAVNEQFF. The CDR3 DNA sequence: TGTGCCAGCAGCTTAGGACAGGGGGCTGTCAATGAGCAGTTCTTC. Complete variable domain (other parts from reference TRBV7-9 and TRBJ2-1): DTGVSQNPRHKITKRGQNVTFRCDPISEHNRLYWYRQTLGQGPEFLTYFQNEAQLEKSRLLSDRFSAERPKGSFSTLEIQRTEQGDSAMYLCASSLGQGAVNEQFFGPGTRLTVL.